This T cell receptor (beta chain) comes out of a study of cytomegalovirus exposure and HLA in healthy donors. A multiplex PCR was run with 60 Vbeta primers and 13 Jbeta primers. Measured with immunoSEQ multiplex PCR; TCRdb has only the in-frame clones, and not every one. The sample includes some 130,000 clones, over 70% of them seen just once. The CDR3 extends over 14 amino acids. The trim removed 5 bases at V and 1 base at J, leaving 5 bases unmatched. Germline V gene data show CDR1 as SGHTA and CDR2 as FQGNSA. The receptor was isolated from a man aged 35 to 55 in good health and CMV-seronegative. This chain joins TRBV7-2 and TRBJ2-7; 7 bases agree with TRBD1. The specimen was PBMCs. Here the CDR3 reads CASSRRDSSYEQYF. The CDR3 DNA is TGTGCCAGCAGCCGTAGGGACAGTTCCTACGAGCAGTACTTC.